This T cell receptor (beta chain) was obtained from a study of spatial heterogeneity in lung cancer. TCRdb called the 5' RACE reads again in MiXCR, with one record for every CDR3 protein. The profile covers approximately 40,000 distinct CDR3 sequences, with roughly 13% appearing a single time and around 56% taken by the ten largest. The study, taken as a whole, reports: Blood showed ubiquitous tumor TCRs more often at resection than at routine follow-up.

Time point defined: sample taken at primary tumor resection. The donors were fewer than 80 patients with non-small cell lung cancer that was early-stage and untreated. TCRs were sequenced from unsorted whole RNA of tumor, nontumor lung or PBMC. The table lists this clonotype with many counts. Its antigen is unidentified. The germline gives CDR1 SGDLS, CDR2 YYNGEE. This CDR3 region has 15 residues. V lost 4 bases, J lost 2 bases, and 13 bases lay in between. Sequencing was performed on PBMCs, taken at surgery. This TCR was recovered from a male donor with early-stage non-small cell lung cancer. The V call is TRBV9, the J call TRBJ1-5; maybe TRBD1 (5 bases). Written as DNA, the CDR3 is TGTGCCAGCAGCCCCGAAGGGGAGGGCAATCAGCCCCAGCATTTT. As protein: CASSPEGEGNQPQHF.